The entry below gives a single T cell receptor beta chain sequence along with its context. Its target is unknown. The record originates from a study of blood T cells in healthy people across ages. Study-wide findings and caveats: Strong correlation existed between TCR beta diversity and naive T cell percentage. Expanded clonotype changes were possibly confounded by unknown donor CMV status. Age showed a roughly linear inverse relationship with TCR beta diversity per million T cells.

The authors drew ten milliliters of peripheral blood from each donor. Between the trimmed V and J ends, which lost 3 bases and 0 bases, there was a span of 12 bases. Per the germline V gene, CDR1 is SGHRS and CDR2 is YFSETQ. CDR3 length: 15 residues. A second about 6 to 11 cycle PCR used barcoded and J-beta primers. Using its own MiXCR run on the 5' RACE reads, TCRdb lists one record per CDR3 protein. The data show 700,000 to 900,000 distinct CDR3 sequences, 53% seen once. This TCR was sampled from a man older than 75 in good health. The material sequenced was blood. The V call is TRBV5-1, the J call TRBJ1-1; perhaps TRBD1 as D (6 bases). CDR3 DNA: TGCGCCAGCAGCTGGTCCACAGGGATGAACACTGAAGCTTTCTTT. Amino acids: CASSWSTGMNTEAFF. The entire variable domain, with the rest obtained from reference TRBV5-1 and TRBJ1-1, is as follows: KAGVTQTPRYLIKTRGQQVTLSCSPISGHRSVSWYQQTPGQGLQFLFEYFSETQRNKGNFPGRFSGRQFSNSRSEMNVSTLELGDSALYLCASSWSTGMNTEAFFGQGTRLTVV.